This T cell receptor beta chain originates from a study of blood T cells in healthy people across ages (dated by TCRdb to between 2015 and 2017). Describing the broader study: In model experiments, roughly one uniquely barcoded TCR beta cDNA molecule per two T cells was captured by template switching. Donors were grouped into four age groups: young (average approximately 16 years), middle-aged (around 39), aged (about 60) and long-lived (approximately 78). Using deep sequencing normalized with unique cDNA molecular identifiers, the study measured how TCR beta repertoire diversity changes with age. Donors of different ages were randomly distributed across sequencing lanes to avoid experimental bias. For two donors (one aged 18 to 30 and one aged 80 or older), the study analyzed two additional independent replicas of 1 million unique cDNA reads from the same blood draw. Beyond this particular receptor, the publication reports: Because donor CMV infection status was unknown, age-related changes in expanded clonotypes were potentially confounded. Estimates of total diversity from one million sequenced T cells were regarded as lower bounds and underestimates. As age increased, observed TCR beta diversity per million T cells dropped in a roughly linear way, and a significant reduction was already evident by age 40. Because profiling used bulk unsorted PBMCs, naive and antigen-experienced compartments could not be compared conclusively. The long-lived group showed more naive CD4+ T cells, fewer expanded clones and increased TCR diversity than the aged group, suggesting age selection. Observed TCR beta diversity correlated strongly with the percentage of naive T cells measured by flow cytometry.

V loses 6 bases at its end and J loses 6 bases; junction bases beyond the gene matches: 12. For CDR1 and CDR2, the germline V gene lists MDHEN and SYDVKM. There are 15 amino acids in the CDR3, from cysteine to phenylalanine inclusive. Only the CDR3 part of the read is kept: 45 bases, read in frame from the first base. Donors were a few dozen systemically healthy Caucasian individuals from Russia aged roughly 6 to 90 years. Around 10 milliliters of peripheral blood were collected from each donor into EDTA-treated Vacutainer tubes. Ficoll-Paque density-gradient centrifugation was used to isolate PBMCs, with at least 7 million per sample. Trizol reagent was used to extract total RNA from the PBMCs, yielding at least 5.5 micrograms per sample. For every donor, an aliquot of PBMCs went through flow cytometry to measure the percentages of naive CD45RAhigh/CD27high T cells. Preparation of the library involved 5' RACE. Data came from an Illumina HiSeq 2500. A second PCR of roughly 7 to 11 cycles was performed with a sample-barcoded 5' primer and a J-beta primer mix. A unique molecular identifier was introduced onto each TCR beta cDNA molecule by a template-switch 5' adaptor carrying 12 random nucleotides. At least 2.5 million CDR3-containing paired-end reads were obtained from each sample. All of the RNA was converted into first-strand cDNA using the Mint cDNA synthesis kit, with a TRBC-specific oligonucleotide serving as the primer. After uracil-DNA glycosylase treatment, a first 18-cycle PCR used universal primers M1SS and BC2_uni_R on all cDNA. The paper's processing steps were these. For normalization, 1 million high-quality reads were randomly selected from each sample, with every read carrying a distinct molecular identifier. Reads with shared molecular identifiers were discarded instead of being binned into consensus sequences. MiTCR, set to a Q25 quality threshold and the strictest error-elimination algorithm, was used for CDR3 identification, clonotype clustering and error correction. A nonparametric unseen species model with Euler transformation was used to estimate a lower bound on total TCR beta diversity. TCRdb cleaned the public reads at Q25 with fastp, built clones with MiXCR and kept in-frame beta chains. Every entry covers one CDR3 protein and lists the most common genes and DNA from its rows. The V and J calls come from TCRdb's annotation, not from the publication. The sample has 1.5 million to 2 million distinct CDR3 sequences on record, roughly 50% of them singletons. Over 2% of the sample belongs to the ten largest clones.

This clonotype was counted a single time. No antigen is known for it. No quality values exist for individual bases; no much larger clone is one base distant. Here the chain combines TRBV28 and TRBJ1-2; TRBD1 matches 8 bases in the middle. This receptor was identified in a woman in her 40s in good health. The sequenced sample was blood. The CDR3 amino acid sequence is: CASRREDRELDGYTF. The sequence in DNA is TGTGCCAGCAGACGTGAGGACAGGGAATTAGATGGCTACACCTTC.